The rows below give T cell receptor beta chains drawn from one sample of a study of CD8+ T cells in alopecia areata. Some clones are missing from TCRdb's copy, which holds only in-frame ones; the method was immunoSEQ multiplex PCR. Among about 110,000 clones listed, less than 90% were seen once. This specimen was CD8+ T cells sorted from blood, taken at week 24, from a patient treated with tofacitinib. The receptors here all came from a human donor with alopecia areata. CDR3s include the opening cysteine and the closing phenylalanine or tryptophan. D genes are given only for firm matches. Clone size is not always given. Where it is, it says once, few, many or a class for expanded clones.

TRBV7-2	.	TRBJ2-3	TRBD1	TGTGCCAGCAGCTTCCCCTTGGACAGGCCTAGCACAGATACGCAGTATTTT	CASSFPLDRPSTDTQYF
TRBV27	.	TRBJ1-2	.	TGTGCCAGCGGCGGACACAATAACTATGGCTACACCTTC	CASGGHNNYGYTF
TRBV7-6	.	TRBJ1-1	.	TGTGCCAGCAGCTTAGCGGACGGGACGGAAGCTTTCTTT	CASSLADGTEAFF
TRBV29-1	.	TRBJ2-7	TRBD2	TGCAGCGCCAGGGCTAGCGGGGGGTCTGGGTACGAGCAGTACTTC	CSARASGGSGYEQYF
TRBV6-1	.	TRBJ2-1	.	TGTGCCACCCTAAGCACCCCTAGCTACAATGAGCAGTTCTTC	CATLSTPSYNEQFF
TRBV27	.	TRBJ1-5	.	TGTGCCAGCGCGGACAAGGGCCCTTATAGCAATCAGCCCCAGCATTTT	CASADKGPYSNQPQHF
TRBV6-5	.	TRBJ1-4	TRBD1	TGTGCCAGCAGTTACCGGACAGGCCCTAATGAAAAACTGTTTTTT	CASSYRTGPNEKLFF
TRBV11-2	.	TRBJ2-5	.	TGTGCCAGCAGACCTGGCGGGGGCCGAGAGACCCAGTACTTC	CASRPGGGRETQYF
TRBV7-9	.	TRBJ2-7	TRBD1	TGTGCCAGCAGCTCCGCACAAAAGACAGGGCTCTTCTACGAGCAGTACTTC	CASSSAQKTGLFYEQYF
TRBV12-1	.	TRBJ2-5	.	TGTGCCAGCAGCTTTGGGGACAGGGACCAAGAGACCCAGTACTTC	CASSFGDRDQETQYF
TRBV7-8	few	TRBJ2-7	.	TGTGCCAGCAGCCTCGGGACCAGTCGCGAGCAGTACTTC	CASSLGTSREQYF
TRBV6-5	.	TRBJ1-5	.	TGTGCCGCCAGCAGGACCTGGGACAGCAATCAGCCCCAGCATTTT	CAASRTWDSNQPQHF
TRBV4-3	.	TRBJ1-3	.	TGCGCCAGCAGCCCTGATAATGGGGGGTCGAACACCATATATTTT	CASSPDNGGSNTIYF
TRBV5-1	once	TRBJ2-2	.	TGCGCCAGCCCCTCGAACACCGGGGAGCTGTTTTTT	CASPSNTGELFF
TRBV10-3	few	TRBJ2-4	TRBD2	TGTGCCATCAGTGAGTCGTTTATAGGACTAGCGGTAAACATTCAGTACTTC	CAISESFIGLAVNIQYF
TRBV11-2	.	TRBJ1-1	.	TGTGCCAGCAGCCCCAAGGGCAGGGTAAACACTGAAGCTTTCTTT	CASSPKGRVNTEAFF
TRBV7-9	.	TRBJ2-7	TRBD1	TGTGCCAGCAGCCTGGGGACAGGAGAAAAAGCCTACGAGCAGTACTTC	CASSLGTGEKAYEQYF
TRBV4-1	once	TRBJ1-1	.	TGCGCCAGCAGCCCGTCACGGGAGGTGAACACTGAAGCTTTCTTT	CASSPSREVNTEAFF
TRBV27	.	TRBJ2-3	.	TGTGCCAGCAGTTTAGCGGGGCAGAGGCAGTATTTT	CASSLAGQRQYF
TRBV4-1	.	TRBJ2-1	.	TGCGCCAGCAGCCAAGCGGGGAAGGCCGAGCAGTTCTTC	CASSQAGKAEQFF
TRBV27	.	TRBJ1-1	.	TGTGCCAGCAGAGGCCTTTCTTCTGAAGCTTTCTTT	CASRGLSSEAFF
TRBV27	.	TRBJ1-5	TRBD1	TGTGCCAGCAGTTCGACAGGGACCAATCAGCCCCAGCATTTT	CASSSTGTNQPQHF
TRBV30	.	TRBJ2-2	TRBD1	TGTGCCTTGGACAGGGTCAATACCGGGGAGCTGTTTTTT	CALDRVNTGELFF
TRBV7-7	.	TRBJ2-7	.	TGTGCTAGCAGCTTATTTCACGGGGAAGCCTACGAGCAGTACTTC	CASSLFHGEAYEQYF
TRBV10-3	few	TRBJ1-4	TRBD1	TGTGCCATCAGTCAGGACAGGGAAACGGAAAAACTGTTTTTT	CAISQDRETEKLFF
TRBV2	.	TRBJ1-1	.	TGTGCCATCAATCGAGGACAGTCCGCTGAAGCTTTCTTT	CAINRGQSAEAFF
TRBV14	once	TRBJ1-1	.	TGTGCCAGCAGCCACCTACAGGGAAAAGCTTTCTTT	CASSHLQGKAFF
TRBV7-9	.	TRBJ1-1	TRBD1	TGTGCCAGCAGCTTAAAAGGACAGGGGATGAAGAACACTGAAGCTTTCTTT	CASSLKGQGMKNTEAFF
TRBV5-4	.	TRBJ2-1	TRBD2	TGTGCCAGCAGCCCCGGGACTAGCGGGGGGGCCGTTTACAATGAGCAGTTCTTC	CASSPGTSGGAVYNEQFF
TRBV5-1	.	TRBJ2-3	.	TGCGCCAGCAGCTTGGGATGGGGCCTAGGCACAGATACGCAGTATTTT	CASSLGWGLGTDTQYF
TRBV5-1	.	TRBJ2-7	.	TGCGCCAGCAGCCCCGGATCAGCCTACGAGCAGTACTTC	CASSPGSAYEQYF
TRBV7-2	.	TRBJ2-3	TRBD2	TGTGCCAGCAGCCCGACCGGGACTAGCGGGGAGACGCAGTATTTT	CASSPTGTSGETQYF
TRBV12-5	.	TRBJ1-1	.	TGTGCTAGTGGTCCTGGGGGTCTGAACACTGAAGCTTTCTTT	CASGPGGLNTEAFF
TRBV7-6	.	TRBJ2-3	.	TGTGCCAGCAGCCTAGGACGACCAGACACAGATACGCAGTATTTT	CASSLGRPDTDTQYF
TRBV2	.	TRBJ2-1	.	TGTGCCAGCACCGCTCTAGGCCGTTACAATGAGCAGTTCTTC	CASTALGRYNEQFF
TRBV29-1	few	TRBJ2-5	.	TGCAGCGTTGGAGTAGGGGGGGGCGGTGTGGAGACCCAGTACTTC	CSVGVGGGGVETQYF
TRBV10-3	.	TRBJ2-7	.	TGTGCCATATTGGACAGCTCCTACGAGCAGTACTTC	CAILDSSYEQYF
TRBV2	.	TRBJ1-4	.	TGTGCCAGCAGTGAAGTGGACTCGATGGGGGAAAAACTGTTTTTT	CASSEVDSMGEKLFF
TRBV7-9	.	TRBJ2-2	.	TGTGCCAGCAGCCCAATAGGGCCGACCGGGGAGCTGTTTTTT	CASSPIGPTGELFF
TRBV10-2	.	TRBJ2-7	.	TGCGCCAGCAGTGATTCAGGGGATGACGAGCAGTACTTC	CASSDSGDDEQYF
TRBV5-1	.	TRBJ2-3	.	TGCGCCAGCAGCTTGTGGGGCGGGGGCGACGGGAGAGATACGCAGTATTTT	CASSLWGGGDGRDTQYF
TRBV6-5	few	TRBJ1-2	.	TGTGCCAGCAGTTACTCGATCGGGAAGCTCTGGGGCTACACCTTC	CASSYSIGKLWGYTF
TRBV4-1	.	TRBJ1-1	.	TGCGCCAGCAACGACGATTCGGGCGTGGCTTTCTTT	CASNDDSGVAFF
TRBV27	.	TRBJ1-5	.	TGTGCCAGCAGTTTTGCCGCCCCCAATCAGCCCCAGCATTTT	CASSFAAPNQPQHF
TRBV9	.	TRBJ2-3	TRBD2	TGTGCCAGCAGCGTAGTGGCGGGGGGGACAGATACGCAGTATTTT	CASSVVAGGTDTQYF
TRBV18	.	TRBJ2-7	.	TGTGCCAGCTCCCACCGGTCTCTCGGCCAGTTTTACGAGCAGTACTTC	CASSHRSLGQFYEQYF
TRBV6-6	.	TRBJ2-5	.	TGTGCCAGCAGTTACTCGTTCCGGGCCCAAGAGACCCAGTACTTC	CASSYSFRAQETQYF
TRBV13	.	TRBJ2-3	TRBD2	TGTGCCAGCAGCTTAGGAGCGGGGGCAGATACGCAGTATTTT	CASSLGAGADTQYF
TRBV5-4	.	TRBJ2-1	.	TGTGCCAGCAGTTTACCTGGACAGTCCTACAATGAGCAGTTCTTC	CASSLPGQSYNEQFF
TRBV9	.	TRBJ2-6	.	TGTGCCAGCAGCGTAGATTCGGCCAACGTCCTGACTTTC	CASSVDSANVLTF
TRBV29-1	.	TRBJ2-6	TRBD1	TGCAGCGTTGGACAGGGTTCCGGGGCCAACGTCCTGACTTTC	CSVGQGSGANVLTF
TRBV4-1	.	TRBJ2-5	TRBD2	TGCGCCAGCAGCCAAGGACCCGGGACTAGGCAAGAGACCCAGTACTTC	CASSQGPGTRQETQYF